This entry describes one T cell receptor beta chain. Antigen specificity is unknown. The data stem from a study of T cell responses to AZD1222 COVID-19 vaccine. The study's findings and limits: A mostly white British donor set with more females was recruited, and clonal diversity was possibly underestimated.

TCRdb's copy holds only in-frame clones and misses some; the assay was immunoSEQ multiplex PCR. Here the sample spans about 140,000 clones, more than 85% being singletons. There are 15 residues in the CDR3. The V gene's germline CDR1 is SNHLY and CDR2 FYNNEI. V lost 5 bases and J lost 0; bases outside the gene matches: 1. The clonotype originates from an adult who received the AZD1222 COVID-19 vaccine. The specimen was peripheral blood, collected 28 days after the second AZD1222 dose. The chain is built from TRBV2 and TRBJ2-1, with 10 bases identical to TRBD2. CDR3 nucleotides: TGTGCCAGCAGTTCTAGCGGGAGCTCCTACAATGAGCAGTTCTTC. This encodes CASSSSGSSYNEQFF.